These 22 T cell receptor beta chains originate from one sample sequenced in a study of cytomegalovirus exposure and HLA in healthy donors. A multiplex PCR was run with 60 Vbeta primers and 13 Jbeta primers. TCRdb's copy holds only in-frame clones and misses some; the assay was immunoSEQ multiplex PCR. The sample yields about 160,000 clones, roughly 80% seen once. The sample taken for sequencing was PBMCs. These receptors were taken from a woman in her twenties or thirties in good health and CMV-seropositive.

The V call is TRBV7-6, the J call TRBJ1-2; 7 nucleotides agree with TRBD1. The germline V gene has CDR1 SGHVS and CDR2 FNYEAQ. V shed 4 bases, J shed 7 bases, and the junction held 12 bases outside the gene matches. CDR3 length: 15 amino acids. The DNA for the CDR3 is TGTGCCAGCAGCTCGGAGACAGGGTGGCGTGGTGGCTACACCTTC. Protein: CASSSETGWRGGYTF.

This sequence joins TRBV7-8 and TRBJ1-1, with a tentative D call TRBD1 (6 bases). The CDR3 is 15 amino acids. Germline V gene lookup returns CDR1 SGHVS and CDR2 FQNEAQ. Trimming shortened V by 3 bases and J by 4 bases, and 15 bases separated the two germline ends. In nucleotides, the CDR3 is TGTGCCAGCAGCTTGTTAGGACAGCTAAGCACTGAAGCTTTCTTT. This gives the protein CASSLLGQLSTEAFF.

The gene calls are TRBV6-5 and TRBJ1-2; 12 nucleotides line up with TRBD1. This CDR3 has 15 residues. Losses at the gene ends were 2 bases for V and 8 bases for J; bases not matched to a gene: 6. The V gene's germline CDR1 is MNHEY and CDR2 SVGAGI. In DNA form, the CDR3 reads TGTGCCAGCAGTTACCCGGGACAGGGGGCGGAAGGCTACACCTTC. Translated: CASSYPGQGAEGYTF.

The rearrangement links TRBV19 to TRBJ2-5; D is unresolved. CDR1 and CDR2 from the germline V gene are LNHDA and SQIVND (reference sequence). V lost 4 bases, J lost 1 base, and 7 bases lay in between. The length of the CDR3 is 13 residues. As DNA, the CDR3 is TGTGCCAGTAGTACAGTGATCCAAGAGACCCAGTACTTC. Protein: CASSTVIQETQYF.

The chain employs TRBV7-9 and TRBJ2-7; TRBD1 aligns across 7 bases. The CDR3 has 15 amino acids. With V trimmed by 4 bases and J by 0 bases, 6 bases remained unmatched. CDR1 and CDR2 from the germline V gene are SEHNR and FQNEAQ (reference sequence). The CDR3 here is CASSSLGQFSYEQYF. CDR3 sequence (DNA): TGTGCCAGCAGCTCTTTGGGACAGTTCTCCTACGAGCAGTACTTC.

This clone was counted a few times. The sample carries other DNA sequences with the same CDR3. CDR3 sequence reads: CASSYDRGRKNSPLHF. CDR3 nucleotide sequence: TGTGCCAGCAGTTATGACAGGGGGCGAAAAAATTCACCCCTCCACTTT. This chain connects TRBV6-6 to TRBJ1-6; TRBD1 matches 10 bases. CDR1 is MNHNY, CDR2 SVGAGI, per germline (reference sequence). The length of the CDR3 is 16 residues. The V segment lost 3 bases and the J segment 7 bases; nucleotides outside the gene matches: 6.

This chain connects TRBV9 to TRBJ2-3; TRBD2 matches 11 bases. This CDR3 has 16 amino acids. The V gene end was trimmed by 0 bases and the J gene end by 2 bases; junction bases not matched to a gene: 2. The germline gives CDR1 SGDLS, CDR2 YYNGEE. CDR3 coding DNA: TGTGCCAGCAGCGTAGCTAGCGGGGGGTCCACAGATACGCAGTATTTT. It yields the protein CASSVASGGSTDTQYF.

This sequence joins TRBV6-1 and TRBJ2-6; maybe TRBD1 (5 bases). The CDR3 consists of 15 residues. The V end was cut by 4 bases, the J end by 0 bases, with 7 bases between. Germline CDR1 reads MNHNS; CDR2 reads SASEGT. The CDR3 coding sequence is TGTGCCAGCAGTGGGGGCCTCTCTGGGGCCAACGTCCTGACTTTC. Protein: CASSGGLSGANVLTF.

This chain connects TRBV4-3 to TRBJ2-1, with D possibly being TRBD1 (5 bases). Deletions cut 1 base from V and 8 bases from J, with 6 bases between. The CDR3 runs to 12 residues. The germline V gene has CDR1 LGHNA and CDR2 YSLEER. The CDR3: CASSQAGYEQFF. The CDR3 coding sequence is TGCGCCAGCAGCCAAGCAGGGTATGAGCAGTTCTTC.

About this clone itself: The sample holds other DNA sequences that translate to the same CDR3. The chain employs TRBV29-1 and TRBJ2-3, with D possibly TRBD1 on 7 matching bases. Per the germline V gene, CDR1 is SQVTM and CDR2 is ANQGSEA. Trimming took off 0 bases at V and 3 bases at J, with 10 bases between the two ends. There are 14 residues in the CDR3. The CDR3 coding sequence is TGCAGCGTTGAAGACGCAGGGGGGACAGATACGCAGTATTTT. Amino acid sequence: CSVEDAGGTDTQYF.

V gene TRBV5-1 combines with J gene TRBJ2-5, with 13 bases fitting TRBD2. The CDR3 has 16 residues. V was clipped by 0 bases and J by 6 bases; unmatched bases: 5. Germline values: CDR1 SGHRS, CDR2 YFSETQ. The DNA for the CDR3 is TGCGCCAGCAGCTTGGGACTAGCGGGGGGCCCCCAGACCCAGTACTTC. It translates to CASSLGLAGGPQTQYF.

The rearrangement links TRBV10-3 to TRBJ2-5; weak D call: TRBD2 (6 bases). The CDR3 sequence is 17 residues long. Trimming shortened V by 4 bases and J by 3 bases, and 21 bases separated the two germline ends. Per germline, CDR1 ENHRY and CDR2 SYGVKD. Here the CDR3 DNA reads TGTGCCATCAGTGGGGGGGTCGGCGGGGTGGGAGAAGAGACCCAGTACTTC. It codes for CAISGGVGGVGEETQYF.

This chain joins TRBV19 and TRBJ1-1; D is possibly TRBD1 (6 bases). The CDR3 loop spans 15 amino acids. V lost 3 bases, J lost 2 bases, and 13 bases lay in between. CDR1 and CDR2 from the germline V gene are LNHDA and SQIVND (reference sequence). CDR3 residues: CASSIPSQGNTEAFF. As DNA, the CDR3 is TGTGCCAGTAGTATCCCCTCACAGGGCAACACTGAAGCTTTCTTT.

J is TRBJ1-2 and V is TRBV5-4; TRBD1 might be the D (6 bases). The CDR3 sequence is 13 residues long. V was pared by 2 bases and J by 4 bases, with 9 bases between. CDR1 is SGHNT and CDR2 is YYREEE in the germline V gene (reference sequence). Here the CDR3 reads CASSFQGSYGYTF. The CDR3 nucleotides read TGTGCCAGCAGCTTTCAGGGGAGCTATGGCTACACCTTC. The complete variable domain, with remaining parts taken from reference TRBV5-4 and TRBJ1-2, reads ETGVTQSPTHLIKTRGQQVTLRCSSQSGHNTVSWYQQALGQGPQFIFQYYREEENGRGNFPPRFSGLQFPNYSSELNVNALELDDSALYLCASSFQGSYGYTFGSGTRLTVV.

The V and J genes are TRBV6-4 and TRBJ2-3, with 7 bases lining up with TRBD1. Germline loops: CDR1 MRHNA, CDR2 SNTAGT. This CDR3 region has 14 residues. With V trimmed by 3 bases and J by 4 bases, 4 bases remained unmatched. The CDR3 bases are TGTGCCAGCAGTGAAGACAGGGTTGCAGATACGCAGTATTTT. Protein product: CASSEDRVADTQYF.

The V and J genes are TRBV29-1 and TRBJ1-2; D is possibly TRBD1 (6 bases). The CDR3 sequence is 14 residues long. CDR1 SQVTM and CDR2 ANQGSEA come from the germline V gene. Trimming removed 0 bases from V and 0 bases from J, with 8 bases in between. The DNA for the CDR3 is TGCAGCGTTGAAGAGGGACAAGCTAACTATGGCTACACCTTC. It encodes CSVEEGQANYGYTF.

The genes are TRBV7-3 and TRBJ2-2; a weak D match, TRBD2 (6 bases). This CDR3 comprises 16 residues. Germline V gene lookup returns CDR1 SGHTA and CDR2 FQGTGA. Trimming removed 5 bases from V and 5 bases from J, with 18 bases in between. The CDR3 here is CASSPITARGTGELFF. The CDR3 nucleotides read TGTGCCAGCAGCCCCATTACAGCGCGGGGAACCGGGGAGCTGTTTTTT. Variable domain in full (rest from reference TRBV7-3 and TRBJ2-2): GAGVSQTPSNKVTEKGKYVELRCDPISGHTALYWYRQSLGQGPEFLIYFQGTGAADDSGLPNDRFFAVRPEGSVSTLKIQRTERGDSAVYLCASSPITARGTGELFFGEGSRLTVL.

The gene calls are TRBV7-2 and TRBJ1-4; 7 positions match TRBD1. The length of the CDR3 is 13 residues. Germline assignment: CDR1 SGHTA and CDR2 FQGNSA. V shed 6 bases and J 7 bases; nucleotides not matched to a gene: 5. CDR3 sequence: CASSVTGREKLFF. CDR3 DNA sequence: TGTGCCAGCAGTGTGACAGGGCGTGAAAAACTGTTTTTT.

The CDR3 region has the DNA TGTGCTAGTGGTTTGCCGATGACAGGGGACACTGAAGCTTTCTTT. It is translated as CASGLPMTGDTEAFF. The chain has TRBV12-5 and TRBJ1-1, with TRBD1 matching 8 bases. From germline, CDR1 is LGHNT and CDR2 FRNRAP. The junction had 5 bases not matched to a gene; V was cut back by 2 bases and J by 3 bases. The length of the CDR3 is 15 residues.

The V gene is TRBV7-9, the J gene TRBJ1-1; 8 bases fit TRBD1. Per germline, CDR1 SEHNR and CDR2 FQNEAQ (reference sequence). The CDR3 is 15 amino acids. V was pared by 5 bases and J by 0 bases, with 5 bases of the junction left unmatched. The CDR3 nucleotides are TGTGCCAGCAGCACCCGACAGGGGATGAACACTGAAGCTTTCTTT. It is translated as CASSTRQGMNTEAFF.

The chain recombines TRBV7-3 with TRBJ2-3, with TRBD2 as a possible D gene (5 bases). The CDR3 is 15 residues long. V was shortened by 0 bases and J by 6 bases, with 13 bases between the two germline ends. Germline CDR1 SGHTA, CDR2 FQGTGA. The CDR3 loop reads CASSLTSGLGDTQYF. The CDR3 DNA reads TGTGCCAGCAGCTTAACGAGTGGACTCGGGGATACGCAGTATTTT.

The chain links TRBV29-1 to TRBJ2-7, with a possible D match to TRBD2 (5 bases). The V gene's germline CDR1 is SQVTM and CDR2 ANQGSEA. The V end was cut by 6 bases, the J end by 3 bases, with 21 bases between. This CDR3 region has 15 residues. DNA of the CDR3: TGCAGCGTGAGGGCTGCTCTAGCTTCCCGCTACGAGCAGTACTTC. The encoded protein is CSVRAALASRYEQYF.